The clone carrying this T cell receptor (beta chain) has a handful of counts. Its antigen is not known. The study amplified TCR beta CDR3 regions using RNA transcripts. After a first-round RT-PCR with HTBI primers, a second-round multiplex PCR was run. TCRdb processed the multiplex PCR reads anew with MiXCR; each CDR3 protein has one entry. The table records 1 million to 1.3 million distinct CDR3 sequences, less than 45% of them present only once. The hyperthyroidism patients had a new diagnosis of under 2 months' duration and were aged 18 to 65. Reliance was placed on clinical symptoms, serum thyroxine, TRAb, thyroid ultrasound and orbital computed tomography for diagnosis. The CDR3 spans 13 residues. Germline loops: CDR1 SGDLS, CDR2 YYNGEE. The V end was cut by 2 bases, the J end by 6 bases, with 12 bases between. The data derive from a study of Graves' ophthalmopathy and Graves' hyperthyroidism. The wider study: Hyperthyroidism showing no ophthalmopathy within 18 months of follow-up was stable.

Study-wide results and caveats: Most thyroid clonotypes with frequency above 0.001 were detected in blood too.

The sequenced material came from peripheral blood or thyroid tissue (not recorded which). V usage is TRBV9 and J usage is TRBJ2-7, with D possibly called TRBD1 or TRBD2 (6 bases each). This receptor was taken from an adult man with Graves' hyperthyroidism. CDR3 nucleotides: TGTGCCAGCAGCGTTTCGGGGGCTGGCGAGCAGTACTTC. Translation: CASSVSGAGEQYF.